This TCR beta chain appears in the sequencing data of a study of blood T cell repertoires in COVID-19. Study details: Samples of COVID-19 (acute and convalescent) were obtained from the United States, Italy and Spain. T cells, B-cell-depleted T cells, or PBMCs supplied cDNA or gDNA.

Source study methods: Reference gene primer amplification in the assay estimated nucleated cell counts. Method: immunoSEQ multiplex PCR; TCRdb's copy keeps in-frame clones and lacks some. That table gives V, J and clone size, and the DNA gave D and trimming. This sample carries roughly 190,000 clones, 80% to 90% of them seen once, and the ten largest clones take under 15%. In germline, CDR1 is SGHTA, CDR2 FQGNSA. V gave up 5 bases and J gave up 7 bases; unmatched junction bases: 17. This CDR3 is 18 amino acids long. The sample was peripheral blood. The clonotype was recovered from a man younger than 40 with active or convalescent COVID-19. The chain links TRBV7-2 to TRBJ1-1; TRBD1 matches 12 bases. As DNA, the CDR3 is TGTGCCAGCAGCCGCTTACTGGGACAGGGGGCTGGTAAGGTTGAAGCTTTCTTT. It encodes CASSRLLGQGAGKVEAFF.